This T cell receptor beta chain was sequenced during a study of vaccination effects on CD4 cells after COVID-19. In the study overall: Following the second dose by a median of 72 days, the post-vaccine samples were obtained.

Researchers isolated CD4+ T cells once about 11 days of culture had elapsed. Each participant was given two doses of one vaccine (BNT162b2 or mRNA-1273). Nucleocapsid antibodies were negative in the vaccine recipients, who had never had SARS-CoV-2 infection. IL-2 medium supplanted half the medium on days 3 and 7. Of note for this clone: Its antigen remains unknown.

The protocol was immunoSEQ multiplex PCR, while the TCRdb copy is restricted to in-frame clones and leaves out a portion. This table has approximately 60,000 clones, 78% appearing once. Findings and caveats of the study: The authors studied few convalescent patients and collected no early post-infection timepoints.

The sequencing here drew on CD4+ T cells from PBMCs cultured without peptide, taken after COVID-19 vaccination. The source of this sequence is a human donor who received a COVID-19 vaccine.

CDR3 nucleotide sequence: TGTGCCAGCACCCCCCGAGGGGCAGATACGCAGTATTTT. Amino acid sequence: CASTPRGADTQYF. This sequence joins TRBV12-3 or TRBV12-4 and TRBJ2-3, with D tentatively TRBD1 or TRBD2 (5 bases each). The CDR3 loop spans 13 amino acids. Trimming cost V 7 bases and J 4 bases, with 12 bases left between them.